This T cell receptor beta chain was sequenced in a study of shared clonotypes between healthy human individuals. Study details: The cohort comprised two women and three men. Their ages spanned 18 to 49 years.

Study observations and caveats: The researchers took only blood, and tissue repertoires probably look different.

As to this clone: The antigen is undetermined.

This was a deep-level run. Genomic DNA of every subset was divided equally among multiple immunoSEQ plates. Generated by immunoSEQ multiplex PCR, the TCRdb table keeps only in-frame clones and is missing some. The data hold more than 2 million clones, with about 95% observed a single time. From germline, CDR1 is SGHDT and CDR2 YYEEEE. The length of the CDR3 is 13 residues. Trimming left V 1 base short and J 8 bases short, with 9 bases between. Naive CD8 cells lacked CD45RO and underwent positive selection for CCR7, leaving out terminally differentiated effector memory CD45RA+ cells. This clonotype was obtained from a man in his late teens or twenties in good health. The sample taken for sequencing was naive CD8+ T cells sorted from blood. The gene calls are TRBV5-6 and TRBJ1-4; no clear D gene. As DNA, the CDR3 is TGTGCCAGCAGCTTGATGGGTTGGGAAAAACTGTTTTTT. The encoded protein is CASSLMGWEKLFF.